The rows below give T cell receptor beta chains drawn from one sample of a study of cytomegalovirus exposure and HLA in healthy donors. Profiling relied on immunoSEQ multiplex PCR, and the TCRdb table lists in-frame clones only, not all of them. The sample comprises around 150,000 clones, around four fifths of which are singletons, and 0.9% to 1% rests with the top ten. Material: PBMCs. The receptors shown here come from a girl aged 2-10 years in good health and CMV-seropositive. Both conserved end residues are part of each CDR3. Each record gives: J gene, V gene, CDR3 protein.

j_call: TRBJ2-6
v_call: TRBV13
cdr3_aa: CASSYLAGGPGANVLTF

j_call: TRBJ2-7
v_call: TRBV7-3
cdr3_aa: CASSLTRATGSYEQYF

j_call: TRBJ2-7
v_call: TRBV28
cdr3_aa: CASSFGTTGDYEQYF

j_call: TRBJ2-3
v_call: TRBV11-2
cdr3_aa: CASSARDRALTDTQYF

j_call: TRBJ2-3
v_call: TRBV6-6
cdr3_aa: CASLRTSGRDTQYF

j_call: TRBJ2-4
v_call: TRBV18
cdr3_aa: CASSPNYREGDIQYF

j_call: TRBJ2-7
v_call: TRBV10-3
cdr3_aa: CAISESGTSGRNEQYF

j_call: TRBJ2-5
v_call: TRBV6-4
cdr3_aa: CASSASSGGQETQYF

j_call: TRBJ2-3
v_call: TRBV30
cdr3_aa: CAWSIAGDGADTQYF

j_call: TRBJ2-5
v_call: TRBV6-6
cdr3_aa: CASSPLAGRQETQYF

j_call: TRBJ2-7
v_call: TRBV6-5
cdr3_aa: CASRLWDRGSHEQYF

j_call: TRBJ1-1
v_call: TRBV6-5
cdr3_aa: CASSYSFRTGEAFF

j_call: TRBJ2-2
v_call: TRBV6-6
cdr3_aa: CASSYNPSGTMELFF

j_call: TRBJ2-3
v_call: TRBV5-8
cdr3_aa: CASGGLAGGPNTDTQYF

j_call: TRBJ2-7
v_call: TRBV4-1
cdr3_aa: CASSQGSSSGYEQYF

j_call: TRBJ2-3
v_call: TRBV5-4
cdr3_aa: CASSSLGTDTQYF

j_call: TRBJ2-1
v_call: TRBV2
cdr3_aa: CAGHRVYNEQFF

j_call: TRBJ1-3
v_call: TRBV6-1
cdr3_aa: CASSEARATIYF

j_call: TRBJ2-3
v_call: TRBV6-5
cdr3_aa: CASSWTSGSPDTQYF

j_call: TRBJ2-2
v_call: TRBV5-4
cdr3_aa: CASSAPETDNRELFF

j_call: TRBJ1-6
v_call: TRBV21-1
cdr3_aa: CASQQSPLHF

j_call: TRBJ2-1
v_call: TRBV6-1
cdr3_aa: CASRREPSNEQFF